The clone carrying this TCR beta chain was recorded a few times. Its antigen is still unknown. Germline-derived CDR1 and CDR2 are SNHLY and FYNNEI. This CDR3 contains 13 residues. Trimming removed 10 bases from V and 7 bases from J, with 17 bases in between. For TCR, cDNA came from 5'RACE template switching, which added a universal primer site and UMIs. TCRdb called the 5' RACE reads again in MiXCR, with one record for every CDR3 protein. The sample includes some 100,000 distinct CDR3 sequences, 5.5% to 8% seen only once; the top ten take over 2.5%. This record belongs to a study of T cells after yellow fever vaccination. Broader study findings: Reappearance after the booster was observed for most primary-vaccination clones (about 95% CD4, over 70% CD8).

The chain uses TRBV2 and TRBJ2-4; possible D gene TRBD2, 7 bases. The receptor was derived from a man younger than 35 who received the YFV17D yellow fever vaccine. Sequenced here: CD4+ T cells sorted from PBMCs, sampled 35 to 50 days after the first yellow fever vaccination. The CDR3, as DNA: TGTGCCACCCAACAAGAGGGGGGGAACATTCAGTACTTC. Amino acid sequence: CATQQEGGNIQYF.